This entry describes one T cell receptor beta chain. Its antigen specificity is not known. Within one base of it there is no much larger clone, and no base qualities were kept. The sample is drawn from a study of T cell repertoires and HLA-DP antigens (dated 2018 in TCRdb). For the study in its entirety: An in vitro model of CD4+ T cell alloreactivity against allogeneic HLA-DP presented by transduced HeLa cells was used in the study. One alloantigen differed from self by one peptide-binding groove amino acid, whereas the other differed by ten, modelling structurally similar versus dissimilar alloantigens. The three donors, two male and one female, ranged from the 18-to-29 to the 60-to-69 age band. An average DNA input of about 220 ng was used for sorted CD137+CD4+ samples, compared with roughly 1,300 ng for pre-culture CD4+ samples.

The immunoSEQ multiplex PCR, with forward primers for 54 TRBV segments and reverse primers for 13 TRBJ segments, was used to amplify TCRB CDR3 regions. For pre-culture CD4+ samples, sequencing was done at deep resolution with a target of 150,000 to 250,000 T cell genomes. Sequencing of the amplicons on an Illumina HiSeq System generated 87 bp reads spanning the CDR3. In the source study's methods: Reads were corrected for PCR and sequencing errors, and CDR3 regions were defined by alignment to IMGT reference sequences. Template and unique rearrangement counts were estimated using synthetic template pools. Clonality was computed by subtracting Pielou's evenness from 1. Richness was estimated with the Daley-Smith estimator. Morisita's index was used to measure repertoire overlap. A clone counted as low-abundance if it appeared in cultured samples but went undetected in the pre-culture repertoire of the same donor. Imported from immuneACCESS, the table was reduced by TCRdb to in-frame sequences with V and J called. These copies leave out some clones; in studies compared against another copy, an unresolved V gene accounts for under half, and the cause of the remainder is not known. The D gene and trimming were derived from the DNA, and the V and J assignments and clone size from that table. The sample contains more than 90,000 clones, 80% to 95% of them found a single time. The top ten hold about 0.3% of the sample.

The junction shows trimming of 2 bases on V and 0 bases on J, and the gene matches do not reach 13 bases of it. The CDR3, from cysteine to phenylalanine, totals 19 residues. Only CDR3 DNA remains: 57 bases, in frame from the first base. The germline V gene encodes CDR1 ENHRY and CDR2 SYGVKD. Magnetic bead negative selection was used to isolate untouched CD4+ T cells from Ficoll-separated PBMC, with an average purity of about 98%. Untouched CD4+ T cells were isolated with magnetic beads from Ficoll-separated PBMC, and a purity of about 98% was reached with negligible CD8+ contamination. Donors were a few healthy blood donors whose buffy coats supplied peripheral blood mononuclear cells. Each of the three donors was CMV seronegative. The DNeasy Blood & Tissue Kit was used for extraction of genomic DNA. Genomic DNA from sorted CD137+CD4+ cells and from pre-culture CD4+ baseline samples of each subject was subjected to TCRB sequencing.

The investigation overall reported the following: Limitations were identified as the inclusion of only a few donors, the use of a non-physiological HeLa antigen-presenting system, and the use of total CD4+ responder cells. An average cumulative frequency of around 36% against one allele and approximately 50% against the other was found for clones undetected before culture. Clonality of sorted CD137+ cells was similar against both alloantigens (about 0.39) and much higher than in pre-culture samples (around 0.04). Naive and memory CD4+ repertoires were not analysed separately.

Sequencing was done on a sample of CD4+ T cells from PBMCs. The sequence links TRBV10-3 to TRBJ1-3; TRBD1 matches 7 bases in the middle. The source is a young woman in good health and CMV-seronegative. This receptor has the CDR3 CAISEIHRGLEFSGNTIYF. The bases are TGTGCCATCAGTGAGATCCACAGGGGACTGGAATTCTCTGGAAACACCATATATTTT.